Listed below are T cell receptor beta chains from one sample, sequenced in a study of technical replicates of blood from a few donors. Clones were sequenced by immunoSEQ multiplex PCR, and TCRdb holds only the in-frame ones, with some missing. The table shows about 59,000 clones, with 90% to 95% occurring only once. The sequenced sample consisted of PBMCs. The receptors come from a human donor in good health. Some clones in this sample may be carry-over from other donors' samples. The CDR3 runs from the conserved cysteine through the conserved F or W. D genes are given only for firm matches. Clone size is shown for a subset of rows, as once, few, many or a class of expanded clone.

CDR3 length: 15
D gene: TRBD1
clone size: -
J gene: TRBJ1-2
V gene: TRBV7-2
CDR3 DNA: TGTGCCAGCAGCTTAGCCGGGACAGGGGAAAATGGCTACACCTTC
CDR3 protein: CASSLAGTGENGYTF

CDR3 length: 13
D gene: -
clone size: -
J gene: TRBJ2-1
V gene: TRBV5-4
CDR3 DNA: TGTGCCAGCAGCTTGGTCGCTAGCCAGGAGCAGTTCTTC
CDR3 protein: CASSLVASQEQFF

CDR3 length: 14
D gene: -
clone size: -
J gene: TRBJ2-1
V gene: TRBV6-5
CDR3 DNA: TGTGCCAGCAGCTCACCCTATGTTCATGGTGAGCAGTTCTTC
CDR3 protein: CASSSPYVHGEQFF

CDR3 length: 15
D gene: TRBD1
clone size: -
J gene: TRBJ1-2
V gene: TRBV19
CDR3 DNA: TGTGCCAGTAGTCTCCCCCGGACAGGGACCTATGGCTACACCTTC
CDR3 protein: CASSLPRTGTYGYTF

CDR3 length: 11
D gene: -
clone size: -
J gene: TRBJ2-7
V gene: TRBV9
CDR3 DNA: TGTGCCAGCAGCGCCCGGTACGAGCAGTACTTC
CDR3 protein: CASSARYEQYF

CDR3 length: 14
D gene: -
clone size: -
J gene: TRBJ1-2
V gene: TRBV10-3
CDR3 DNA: TGTGCCATCAGTATGACAGATACTCTGAATGGCTACACCTTC
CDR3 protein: CAISMTDTLNGYTF

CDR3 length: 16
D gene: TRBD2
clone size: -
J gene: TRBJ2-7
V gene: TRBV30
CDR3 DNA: TGTGCCTGGTTACCGGGACTAGCGGGAGTCACCTACGAGCAGTACTTC
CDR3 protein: CAWLPGLAGVTYEQYF

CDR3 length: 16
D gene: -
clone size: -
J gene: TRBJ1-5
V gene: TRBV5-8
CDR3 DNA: TGTGCCAGCAGCTTTGCCAGGGCTAATAGCAATCAGCCCCAGCATTTT
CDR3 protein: CASSFARANSNQPQHF

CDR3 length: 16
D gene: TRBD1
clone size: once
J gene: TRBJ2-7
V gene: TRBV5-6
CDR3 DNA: TGTGCCAGCAGTCGAGATACAGGGGGTGCCTCCTACGAGCAGTACTTC
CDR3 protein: CASSRDTGGASYEQYF

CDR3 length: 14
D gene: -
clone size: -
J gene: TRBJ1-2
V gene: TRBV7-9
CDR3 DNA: TGTGCCAGCAGCTTACCGGGGGTATCCTATGGCTACACCTTC
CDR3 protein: CASSLPGVSYGYTF

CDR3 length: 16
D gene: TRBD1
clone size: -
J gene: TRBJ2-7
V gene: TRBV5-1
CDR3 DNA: TGCGCCAGCAGCCCAAACCCCGGGACAGGGTCCTACGAGCAGTACTTC
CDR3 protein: CASSPNPGTGSYEQYF

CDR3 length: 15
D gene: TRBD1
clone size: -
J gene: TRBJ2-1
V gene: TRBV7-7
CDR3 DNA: TGTGCCAGCAGCCTGGCCGGGACAGGCCTCAATGAGCAGTTCTTC
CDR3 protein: CASSLAGTGLNEQFF

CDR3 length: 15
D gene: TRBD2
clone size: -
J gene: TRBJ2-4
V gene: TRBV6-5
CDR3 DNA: TGTGCCAGCAGTTACGGGGGACTAGCTAGAAACATTCAGTACTTC
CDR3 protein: CASSYGGLARNIQYF

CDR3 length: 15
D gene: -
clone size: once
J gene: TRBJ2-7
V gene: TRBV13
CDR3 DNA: TGTGCCAGCAGCCGGGGAGGGGGAATATACTACGAGCAGTACTTC
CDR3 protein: CASSRGGGIYYEQYF

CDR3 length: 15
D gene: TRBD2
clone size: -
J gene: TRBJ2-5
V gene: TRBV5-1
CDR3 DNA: TGCGCCAGCAGCTTCCTAGCGGGGACCAAAGAGACCCAGTACTTC
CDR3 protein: CASSFLAGTKETQYF

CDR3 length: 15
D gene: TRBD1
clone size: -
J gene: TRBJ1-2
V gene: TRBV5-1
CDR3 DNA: TGCGCCAGCAGCTTGGCCGGACAGGTCGAAGTAGGCTACACCTTC
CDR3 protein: CASSLAGQVEVGYTF

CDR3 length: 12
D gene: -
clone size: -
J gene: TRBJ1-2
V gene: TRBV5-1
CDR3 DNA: TGCGCCAGCAGCTCAGACAGGTCCGGCTACACCTTC
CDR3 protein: CASSSDRSGYTF

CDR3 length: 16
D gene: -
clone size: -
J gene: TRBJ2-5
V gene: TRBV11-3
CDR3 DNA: TGTGCCAGCAGCTTAGATCAGACTCCAGGGCGAGAGACCCAGTACTTC
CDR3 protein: CASSLDQTPGRETQYF

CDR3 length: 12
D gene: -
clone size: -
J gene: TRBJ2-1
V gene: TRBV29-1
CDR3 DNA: TGCAGCGCTGGGGGCGGATACAATGAGCAGTTCTTC
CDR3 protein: CSAGGGYNEQFF

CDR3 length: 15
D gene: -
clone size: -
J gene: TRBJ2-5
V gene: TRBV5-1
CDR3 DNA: TGCGCCAGCAGCTTAAGAGTTAACGGCCAAGAGACCCAGTACTTC
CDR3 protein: CASSLRVNGQETQYF

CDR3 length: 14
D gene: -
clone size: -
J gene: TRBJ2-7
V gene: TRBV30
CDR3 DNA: TGTGCCTGGAGTGTAGGGGGAGAGGCCTACGAGCAGTACTTC
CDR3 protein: CAWSVGGEAYEQYF

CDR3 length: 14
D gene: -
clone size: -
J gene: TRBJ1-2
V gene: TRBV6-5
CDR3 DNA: TGTGCCAGCGGATCGGGACCGGGGGGCTATGGCTACACCTTC
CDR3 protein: CASGSGPGGYGYTF

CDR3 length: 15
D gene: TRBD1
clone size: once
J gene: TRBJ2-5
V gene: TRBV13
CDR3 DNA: TGTGCCAGCAGCCAGCGACAGGGGCGGAGGGAGACCCAGTACTTC
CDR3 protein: CASSQRQGRRETQYF

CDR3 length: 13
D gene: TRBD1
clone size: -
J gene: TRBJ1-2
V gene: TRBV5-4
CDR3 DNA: TGTGCCAGCAAAGCAGGGGGAGGCTATGGCTACACCTTC
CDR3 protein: CASKAGGGYGYTF

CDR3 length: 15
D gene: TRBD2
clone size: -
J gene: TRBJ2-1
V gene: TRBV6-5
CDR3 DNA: TGTGCCAGCCGGGGGGGGTCGAGCTCCTACAATGAGCAGTTCTTC
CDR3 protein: CASRGGSSSYNEQFF

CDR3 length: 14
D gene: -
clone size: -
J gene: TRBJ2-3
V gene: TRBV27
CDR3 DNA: TGTGCCAGCAGTTTTGGGGCGAGCACAGATACGCAGTATTTT
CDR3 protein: CASSFGASTDTQYF

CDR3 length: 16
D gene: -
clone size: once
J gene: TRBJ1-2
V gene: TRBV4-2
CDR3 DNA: TGTGCCAGCAGCCAAGACCCGACCGGGTTAGTCTATGGCTACACCTTC
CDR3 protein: CASSQDPTGLVYGYTF

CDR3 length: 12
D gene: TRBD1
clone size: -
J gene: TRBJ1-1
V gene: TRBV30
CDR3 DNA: TGTGCCTGGAGACGGACAGGGTCTGAAGCTTTCTTT
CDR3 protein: CAWRRTGSEAFF

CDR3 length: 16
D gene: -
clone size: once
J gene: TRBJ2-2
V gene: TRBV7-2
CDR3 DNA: TGTGCCAGCAGCTTACCGGTCGGACTGGGTGTCGGGGAGCTGTTTTTT
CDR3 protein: CASSLPVGLGVGELFF

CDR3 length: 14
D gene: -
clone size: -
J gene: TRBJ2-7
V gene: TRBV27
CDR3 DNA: TGTGCCAGCAGTTTATTAGGGGTTATGGGCGAGCAGTACTTC
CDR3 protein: CASSLLGVMGEQYF

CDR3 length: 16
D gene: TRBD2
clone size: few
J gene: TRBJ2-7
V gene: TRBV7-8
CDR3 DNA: TGTGCCAGCAGCTGGGGGGGGATCGGCGCCCACTACGAGCAGTACTTC
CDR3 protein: CASSWGGIGAHYEQYF

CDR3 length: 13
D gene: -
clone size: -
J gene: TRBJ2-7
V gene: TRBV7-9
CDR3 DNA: TGTGCCAGCAGCCATACCCTCAAAGAGGAGCAGTACTTC
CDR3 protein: CASSHTLKEEQYF

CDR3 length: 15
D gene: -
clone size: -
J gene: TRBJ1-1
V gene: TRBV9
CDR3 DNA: TGTGCCAGCAGCCCACATACAGGGTCAGCCACTGAAGCTTTCTTT
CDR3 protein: CASSPHTGSATEAFF

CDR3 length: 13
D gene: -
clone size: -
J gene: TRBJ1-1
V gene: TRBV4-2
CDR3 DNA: TGTGCCAGCAGAGGCAGCGCGAACACTGAAGCTTTCTTT
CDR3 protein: CASRGSANTEAFF

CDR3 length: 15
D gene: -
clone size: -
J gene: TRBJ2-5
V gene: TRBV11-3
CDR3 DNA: TGTGCCAGCAGTCCGGGAGTGGGGAATTCCGAGACCCAGTACTTC
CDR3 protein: CASSPGVGNSETQYF

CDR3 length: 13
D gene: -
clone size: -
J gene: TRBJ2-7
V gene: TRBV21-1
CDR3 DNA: TGTGCCAGCAGCATGGGAGGTCGCTACGAGCAGTACTTC
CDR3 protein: CASSMGGRYEQYF

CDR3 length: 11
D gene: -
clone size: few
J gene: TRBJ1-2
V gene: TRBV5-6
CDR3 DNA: TGTGCCAGCAGCCGACAGCGTGGCTACACCTTC
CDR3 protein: CASSRQRGYTF

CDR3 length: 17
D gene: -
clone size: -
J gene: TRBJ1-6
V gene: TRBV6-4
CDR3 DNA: TGTGCCAGCAGCGCAGGGGAGCCGAGCTCCTATAATTCACCCCTCCACTTT
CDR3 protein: CASSAGEPSSYNSPLHF

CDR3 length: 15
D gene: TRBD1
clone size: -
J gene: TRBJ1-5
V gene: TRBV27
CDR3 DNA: TGTGCCAGCAGTCCTCTGACAGGGCCCGGGAGGCCCCAGCATTTT
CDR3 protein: CASSPLTGPGRPQHF

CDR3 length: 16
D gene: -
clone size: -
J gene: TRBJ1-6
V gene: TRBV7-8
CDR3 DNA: TGTGCCAGCAGCTTAGATAACCGGGAATTACGTTCACCCCTCCACTTT
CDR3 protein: CASSLDNRELRSPLHF

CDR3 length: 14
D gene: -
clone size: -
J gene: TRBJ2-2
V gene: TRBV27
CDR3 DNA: TGTGCCAGCAGCGACGAAGCGGGCACCGGGGAGCTGTTTTTT
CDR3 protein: CASSDEAGTGELFF

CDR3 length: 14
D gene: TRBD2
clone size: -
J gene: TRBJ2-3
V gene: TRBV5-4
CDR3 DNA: TGTGCCAGCGGGCAGCGGGGAGGCACAGATACGCAGTATTTT
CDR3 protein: CASGQRGGTDTQYF

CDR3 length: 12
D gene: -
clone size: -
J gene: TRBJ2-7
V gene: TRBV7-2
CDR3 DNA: TGTGCCAGCAGCTTATCGGGGTACGAGCAGTACTTC
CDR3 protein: CASSLSGYEQYF

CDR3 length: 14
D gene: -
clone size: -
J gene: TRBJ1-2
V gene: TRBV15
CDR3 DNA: TGTGCCACCAGCAGAGCAGGGGAGGGATATGGCTACACCTTC
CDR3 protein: CATSRAGEGYGYTF

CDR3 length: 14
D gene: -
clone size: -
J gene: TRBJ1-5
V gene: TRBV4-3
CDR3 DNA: TGCGCCAGCAGCCAAGATCTAGACGTTCAGCCCCAGCATTTT
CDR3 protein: CASSQDLDVQPQHF

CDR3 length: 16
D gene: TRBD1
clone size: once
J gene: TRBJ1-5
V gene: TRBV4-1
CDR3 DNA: TGCGCCAGCAGCCAAGATCGGTACAGGGGGATCCAGCCCCAGCATTTT
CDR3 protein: CASSQDRYRGIQPQHF

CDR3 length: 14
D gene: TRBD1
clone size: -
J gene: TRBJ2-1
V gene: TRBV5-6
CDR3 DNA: TGTGCCAGCAGCTACAGGGGGCTTCGGGGTGAGCAGTTCTTC
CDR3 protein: CASSYRGLRGEQFF

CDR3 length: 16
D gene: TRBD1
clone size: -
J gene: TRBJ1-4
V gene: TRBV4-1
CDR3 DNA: TGCGCCAGCAGCCGCGCCCCAGGGGGCGCGGATGAAAAACTGTTTTTT
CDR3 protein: CASSRAPGGADEKLFF

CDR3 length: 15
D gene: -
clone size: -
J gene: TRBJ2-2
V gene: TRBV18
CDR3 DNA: TGTGCCAGCTCACCCGGACAGCTGAACACCGGGGAGCTGTTTTTT
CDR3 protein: CASSPGQLNTGELFF

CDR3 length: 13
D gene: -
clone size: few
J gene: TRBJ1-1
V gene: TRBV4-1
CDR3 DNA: TGCGCCAGCAGCCACTTCAGACAGGTGACAACTTTCTTT
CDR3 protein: CASSHFRQVTTFF